This T cell receptor (beta chain) was obtained from a study of T cells in Graves' hyperthyroidism and ophthalmopathy. Study-wide results and limits: Progression to ophthalmopathy was predicted a median of approximately 6.4 months early. Blood also showed most of the thyroid clonotypes that were expanded above 0.001.

J gave up 4 bases and V 5 bases, and 13 bases lay outside the gene matches. Germline values: CDR1 DFQATT, CDR2 SNEGSKA (reference sequence). This CDR3 spans 17 amino acids. There are a few counts of this clonotype. Its target is not known. For ophthalmopathy patients, the Clinical Activity Score was at least 3 and the NOSPECS grade at least 4; duration was under 3 months. Researchers took RNA transcripts and amplified the TCR beta CDR3 regions from them. Carried out on the TCR CDR3, a first-round RT-PCR used the HTBI primer set. One entry per CDR3 protein, called by TCRdb with MiXCR from the multiplex PCR reads. Here the sample spans hundreds of thousands of distinct CDR3 sequences, less than 25% being singletons.

This TCR derives from a man aged 30 to 45 with Graves' ophthalmopathy. Sequenced sample: blood. The rearrangement joins TRBV20-1 to TRBJ2-2; TRBD2 agrees at 10 bases. CDR3 region: CSAVGAGTSDLTGELFF. The CDR3 coding sequence is TGCAGTGCTGTGGGGGCGGGGACTAGCGACCTCACCGGGGAGCTGTTTTTT.